This TCR beta chain was obtained from a study of CD4+ T cells in melanoma. A word on this clone: As yet, its antigen is unknown.

General study findings and limits: Neoantigen-specific CD4+ T cells in melanoma reportedly had diverse differentiation states. CD8+ T cell, macrophage and B cell function reportedly correlated with neoantigen-specific CD4+ T cells.

There are 15 residues in the CDR3. V was pared by 6 bases and J by 0 bases, with 15 bases between. Per the germline V gene, CDR1 is MNHNS and CDR2 is SASEGT. This table comes from immunoSEQ multiplex PCR, and its TCRdb copy is limited to in-frame clones, with some not included. Of fewer than 15,000 clones listed, approximately 62% are singletons. The rearrangement joins TRBV6-1 to TRBJ2-7; no definite D call. Sequenced material: cells from a culture (not recorded whether cultured in vitro). This clonotype originated in a human donor with melanoma. The CDR3 protein is CASSLRAPGSYEQYF. For the CDR3, the DNA is TGTGCCAGCAGCCTCCGGGCCCCAGGCTCCTACGAGCAGTACTTC.